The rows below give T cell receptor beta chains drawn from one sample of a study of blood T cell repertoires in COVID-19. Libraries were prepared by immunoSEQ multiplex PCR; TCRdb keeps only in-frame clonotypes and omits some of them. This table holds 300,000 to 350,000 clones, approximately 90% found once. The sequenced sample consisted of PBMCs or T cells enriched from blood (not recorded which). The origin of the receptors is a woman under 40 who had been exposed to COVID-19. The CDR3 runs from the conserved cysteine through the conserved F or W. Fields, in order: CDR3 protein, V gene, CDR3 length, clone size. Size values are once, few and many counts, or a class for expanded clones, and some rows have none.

CDR3: CASSPSRTGVNNEQFF; V: TRBV7-9; length: 16; size: .
CDR3: CASSHPRGGQKYEKLFF; V: TRBV4-1; length: 17; size: .
CDR3: CAWRSGMGPGELFF; V: TRBV30; length: 14; size: once
CDR3: CATSREDYSSNYGYTF; V: TRBV15; length: 16; size: once
CDR3: CASSVDSNTEAFF; V: TRBV9; length: 13; size: once
CDR3: CASSIGTGFANEQFF; V: TRBV19; length: 15; size: .
CDR3: CASRQGGLGYGYTF; V: TRBV3-1/TRBV3-2; length: 14; size: .
CDR3: CASSTTSGGGTDTQYF; V: TRBV18; length: 16; size: .
CDR3: CASRYTDTQYF; V: TRBV10-3; length: 11; size: once
CDR3: CSASGFGGRDNEQFF; V: TRBV20-1; length: 15; size: .
CDR3: CASSQGLVLTGDTEAFF; V: TRBV4-3; length: 17; size: .
CDR3: CASSLTGIENTIYF; V: TRBV11-3; length: 14; size: .
CDR3: CASSLSTGMNEKLFF; V: TRBV5-1; length: 15; size: .
CDR3: CASSQWANQPQHF; V: TRBV12-3/TRBV12-4; length: 13; size: .
CDR3: CASSYGTRIKSTEQYF; V: TRBV6-5; length: 16; size: .
CDR3: CASSLTENQPQHF; V: TRBV11-2; length: 13; size: .
CDR3: CASSYWTSGANEQFF; V: TRBV6-2/TRBV6-3; length: 15; size: .
CDR3: CASSPRPGELFF; V: TRBV11-1; length: 12; size: few
CDR3: CGINVIDYYTGNEKLFF; V: TRBV23-1; length: 17; size: once
CDR3: CASSSPGTGRHFNEKLFF; V: TRBV9; length: 18; size: .
CDR3: CASSKAETVNYGYTF; V: TRBV21-1; length: 15; size: .
CDR3: CASSQDKMKKGREKLFF; V: TRBV14; length: 17; size: once
CDR3: CASSIGQVNTEAFF; V: TRBV19; length: 14; size: .